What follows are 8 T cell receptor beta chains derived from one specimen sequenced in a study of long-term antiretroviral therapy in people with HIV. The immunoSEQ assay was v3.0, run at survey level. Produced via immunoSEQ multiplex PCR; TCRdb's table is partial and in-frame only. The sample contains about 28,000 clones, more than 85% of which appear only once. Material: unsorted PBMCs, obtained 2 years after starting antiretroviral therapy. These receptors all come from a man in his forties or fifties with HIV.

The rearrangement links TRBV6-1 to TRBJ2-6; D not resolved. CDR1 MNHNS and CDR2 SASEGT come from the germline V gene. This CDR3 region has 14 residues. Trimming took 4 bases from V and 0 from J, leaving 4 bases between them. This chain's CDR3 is CASSGDSGANVLTF. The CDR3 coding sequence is TGTGCCAGCAGTGGGGACTCTGGGGCCAACGTCCTGACTTTC.

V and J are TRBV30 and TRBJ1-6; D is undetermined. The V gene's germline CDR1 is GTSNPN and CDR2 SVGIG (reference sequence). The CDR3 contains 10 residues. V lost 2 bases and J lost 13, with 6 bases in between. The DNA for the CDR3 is TGTGCCTGGAGTACCGGGCCCCTCCACTTT. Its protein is CAWSTGPLHF.

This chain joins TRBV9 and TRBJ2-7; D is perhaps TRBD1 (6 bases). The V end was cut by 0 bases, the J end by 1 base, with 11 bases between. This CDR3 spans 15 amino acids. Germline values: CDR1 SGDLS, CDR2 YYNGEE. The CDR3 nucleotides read TGTGCCAGCAGCGTAGGGGACACTAGATCCTACGAGCAGTACTTC. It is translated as CASSVGDTRSYEQYF. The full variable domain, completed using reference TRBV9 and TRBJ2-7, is DSGVTQTPKHLITATGQRVTLRCSPRSGDLSVYWYQQSLDQGLQFLIQYYNGEERAKGNILERFSAQQFPDLHSELNLSSLELGDSALYFCASSVGDTRSYEQYFGPGTRLTVT.

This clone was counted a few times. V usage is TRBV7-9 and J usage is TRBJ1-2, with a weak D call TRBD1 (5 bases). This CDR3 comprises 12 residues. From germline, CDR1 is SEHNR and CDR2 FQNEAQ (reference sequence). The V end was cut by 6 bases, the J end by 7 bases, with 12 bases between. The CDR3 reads CASSTGFVGYTF. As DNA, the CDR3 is TGTGCCAGCAGTACAGGATTTGTTGGCTACACCTTC.

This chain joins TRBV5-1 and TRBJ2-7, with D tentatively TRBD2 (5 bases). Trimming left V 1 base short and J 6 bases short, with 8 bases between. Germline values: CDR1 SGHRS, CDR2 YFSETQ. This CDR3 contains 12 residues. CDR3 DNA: TGCGCCAGCAGCTTGATCCGGGGCGAGCAGTACTTC. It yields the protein CASSLIRGEQYF.

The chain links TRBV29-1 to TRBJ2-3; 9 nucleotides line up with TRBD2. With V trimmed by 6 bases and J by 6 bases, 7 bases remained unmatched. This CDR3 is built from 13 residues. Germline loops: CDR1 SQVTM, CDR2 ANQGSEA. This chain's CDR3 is CSVPAGGGDTQYF. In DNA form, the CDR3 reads TGCAGCGTACCAGCGGGAGGCGGTGATACGCAGTATTTT.

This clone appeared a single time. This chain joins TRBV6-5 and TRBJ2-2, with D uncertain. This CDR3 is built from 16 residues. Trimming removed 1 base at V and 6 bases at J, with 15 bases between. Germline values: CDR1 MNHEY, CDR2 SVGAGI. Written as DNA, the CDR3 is TGTGCCAGCAGTTACTTTCCACAAGTTGTACCCGGGGAGCTGTTTTTT. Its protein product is CASSYFPQVVPGELFF.

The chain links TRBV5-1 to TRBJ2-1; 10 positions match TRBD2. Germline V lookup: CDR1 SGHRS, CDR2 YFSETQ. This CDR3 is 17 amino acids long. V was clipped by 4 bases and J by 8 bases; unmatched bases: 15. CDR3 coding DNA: TGCGCCAGCAGCCCGTTAGCTAGCGGGAGTCGATCCGATGAGCAGTTCTTC. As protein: CASSPLASGSRSDEQFF. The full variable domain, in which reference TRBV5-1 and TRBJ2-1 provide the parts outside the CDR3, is KAGVTQTPRYLIKTRGQQVTLSCSPISGHRSVSWYQQTPGQGLQFLFEYFSETQRNKGNFPGRFSGRQFSNSRSEMNVSTLELGDSALYLCASSPLASGSRSDEQFFGPGTRLTVL.